This is a list of T cell receptor beta chains from one sample in a study of cytomegalovirus exposure and HLA in healthy donors. The assay was immunoSEQ multiplex PCR, and TCRdb's table has in-frame clones only and misses some. The table records about 140,000 clones, about four fifths of them present only once. Sequencing used PBMCs. The receptors come from a male donor in good health and CMV-seronegative. Both conserved end residues are part of each CDR3. A D gene is named only where the DNA matches it firmly. Clone size appears in some rows only: once, few, many, or a class for an expanded clone.

v_gene	d_gene	abundance	j_gene	len	CDR3aa	CDR3nt
TRBV19	-	-	TRBJ2-7	13	CASSIGLPYEQYF	TGTGCCAGTAGTATAGGACTCCCCTACGAGCAGTACTTC
TRBV7-9	TRBD1	-	TRBJ2-7	15	CASSGRDRASYEQYF	TGTGCCAGCAGTGGCCGGGACAGGGCCTCCTACGAGCAGTACTTC
TRBV6-1	-	-	TRBJ2-1	16	CASSVIAPIIPNEQFF	TGTGCCAGCAGTGTAATAGCTCCAATAATTCCTAATGAGCAGTTCTTC
TRBV5-1	-	few	TRBJ2-7	14	CASSLSGPGYEQYF	TGCGCCAGCAGCTTGTCCGGCCCAGGGTACGAGCAGTACTTC
TRBV30	TRBD2	-	TRBJ2-7	14	CAWTALADQYEQYF	TGTGCCTGGACCGCTCTAGCGGACCAATACGAGCAGTACTTC
TRBV4-3	TRBD2	-	TRBJ2-7	16	CASSQGLAGAPYEQYF	TGCGCCAGCAGCCAAGGGCTAGCGGGAGCCCCCTACGAGCAGTACTTC
TRBV4-2	-	-	TRBJ1-3	14	CASSQAEGASTIYF	TGTGCCAGCAGCCAAGCGGAAGGGGCGAGCACCATATATTTT
TRBV20-1	-	-	TRBJ2-3	11	CSAERSDTQYF	TGCAGTGCTGAGCGGTCCGATACGCAGTATTTT
TRBV30	-	few	TRBJ2-3	13	CAWSAGGADTQYF	TGTGCCTGGAGTGCCGGAGGAGCAGATACGCAGTATTTT
TRBV4-3	-	-	TRBJ2-7	15	CASSQVIVFTYEQYF	TGCGCCAGCAGCCAAGTAATCGTCTTCACCTACGAGCAGTACTTC
TRBV5-4	-	once	TRBJ2-1	12	CASSLAGFEQFF	TGTGCCAGCAGCTTGGCGGGGTTTGAGCAGTTCTTC
TRBV13	-	-	TRBJ2-3	15	CASSLSRLRTDTQYF	TGTGCCAGCAGCTTAAGTCGGTTACGCACAGATACGCAGTATTTT
TRBV7-2	-	-	TRBJ1-2	15	CASSLWLRVNYGYTF	TGTGCCAGCAGCTTATGGCTCAGGGTGAACTATGGCTACACCTTC
TRBV9	TRBD2	-	TRBJ2-7	14	CASSVSSGIHEQYF	TGTGCCAGCAGCGTAAGTAGCGGGATACACGAGCAGTACTTC
TRBV4-3	-	-	TRBJ1-5	13	CASSQDGSQPQHF	TGCGCCAGCAGCCAAGATGGGAGCCAGCCCCAGCATTTT